Described below is a single T cell receptor beta chain sequence and its context. The V gene's germline CDR1 is SGHNT and CDR2 YYREEE (reference sequence). This CDR3 comprises 15 residues. Unmatched junction bases numbered 9, after V lost 5 bases and J lost 1 base. As originally analysed: Reference gene primer amplification yielded estimated nucleated cell counts. Using immunoSEQ multiplex PCR, the repertoire was profiled, and TCRdb retains in-frame clones only, with some absent. The V and J calls and clone size are taken from that table; D and trimming were inferred from the DNA. The repertoire holds approximately 200,000 clones, with 80% to 90% as singletons. This sample was included in a study of blood T cell repertoires in COVID-19. Study summary: The origin of the acute and convalescent COVID-19 samples was the United States, Italy and Spain. T cells, B-cell-depleted T cells, or PBMCs supplied cDNA or gDNA.

The J gene is TRBJ2-7, the V gene TRBV5-4, with 7 bases fitting TRBD2. The sequenced sample was peripheral blood. This sequence originates from a human donor with active or convalescent COVID-19. The donor label of this sample is uncertain. The CDR3 here is CASSRISGSSYEQYF. In DNA, the CDR3 is TGTGCCAGCAGTCGAATTAGCGGGTCTTCCTACGAGCAGTACTTC. The full variable domain, rest sourced from reference TRBV5-4 and TRBJ2-7, is ETGVTQSPTHLIKTRGQQVTLRCSSQSGHNTVSWYQQALGQGPQFIFQYYREEENGRGNFPPRFSGLQFPNYSSELNVNALELDDSALYLCASSRISGSSYEQYFGPGTRLTVT.